Below, 10 T cell receptor beta chains from the same sample are listed, as sequenced in a study of shared clonotypes between healthy human individuals. Clones were read by immunoSEQ multiplex PCR, and TCRdb kept only the in-frame ones, dropping some. The repertoire holds approximately 2,000,000 clones, about nine tenths seen once, with roughly 0.34% in the top ten. Sequenced sample: naive CD4+ T cells from PBMCs. The subset: CD45RA+ positively selected. These TCRs come from a man aged 18 to 35 in good health. Some clones in this sample may be carry-over from other donors' samples.

CDR3 protein: CASSPLAKNIQYF. In nucleotides, the CDR3 is TGTGCCAGCAGTCCCCTAGCCAAAAACATTCAGTACTTC. The V gene is TRBV28, the J gene TRBJ2-4, with D unclear. V was shortened by 5 bases and J by 0 bases, with 5 bases between the two germline ends. Germline V CDR1 and CDR2: MDHEN, SYDVKM. The CDR3 covers 13 residues.

The chain employs TRBV14 and TRBJ2-2; D is perhaps TRBD1 (5 bases). Trimming took 2 bases from V and 4 from J, leaving 8 bases between them. There are 14 residues in the CDR3. Germline V gene lookup returns CDR1 SGHDN and CDR2 FVKESK. CDR3 residues: CASSQQGITGELFF. The CDR3 DNA reads as TGTGCCAGCAGCCAACAGGGTATCACCGGGGAGCTGTTTTTT.

This clone was counted only a few times. The rearrangement links TRBV23-1 to TRBJ1-5; D perhaps matches TRBD1 (5 bases). TRBV23-1 is an ORF; its function is uncertain. CDR3 length equals 13 residues. With 2 bases removed from V and 6 bases from J, the gap between germline ends came to 8 bases. CDR3 nucleotide sequence: TGCGCCAGCAGTCAAAGACAGTGTCAGCCCCAGCATTTT. It codes for CASSQRQCQPQHF.

The J gene is TRBJ2-7, the V gene TRBV7-9; D tentatively reads TRBD1 or TRBD2 (5 bases each). This CDR3 region has 16 residues. V lost 4 bases to trimming and J lost 2 bases, with 18 bases between them. CDR1 and CDR2 (germline): SEHNR, FQNEAQ (reference sequence). The CDR3 reads CASSSGLGPTTYEQYF. In nucleotides, the CDR3 is TGTGCCAGCAGCTCCGGGTTGGGACCGACTACCTACGAGCAGTACTTC.

The J gene is TRBJ1-5, the V gene TRBV5-4; no clear D gene. The CDR3 is 13 residues long. Between the trimmed V and J ends, which lost 0 bases and 4 bases, there was a span of 5 bases. CDR1 and CDR2 from the germline V gene are SGHNT and YYREEE (reference sequence). CDR3 in DNA: TGTGCCAGCAGCTTGGGGTGGAATCAGCCCCAGCATTTT. Translated, it gives CASSLGWNQPQHF.

Comment on this clone: Other DNA sequences of this sample code for an identical CDR3. The chain recombines TRBV7-3 with TRBJ2-1; D unresolved. The CDR3 is 13 residues long. In germline, CDR1 is SGHTA, CDR2 FQGTGA. V lost 0 bases to trimming and J lost 4 bases, with 4 bases between them. The CDR3 DNA is TGTGCCAGCAGCTTAACACAGTACAATGAGCAGTTCTTC. It codes for CASSLTQYNEQFF.

V and J are TRBV7-2 and TRBJ2-1; D not certain. From germline, CDR1 is SGHTA and CDR2 FQGNSA. V lost 1 base and J 9 bases, leaving 19 bases between the germline ends. This CDR3 is built from 16 residues. Written as DNA, the CDR3 is TGTGCCAGCAGCTTAGTGAGGCCGGTATTATCTGGTGAGCAGTTCTTC. Protein sequence: CASSLVRPVLSGEQFF.

The chain recombines TRBV28 with TRBJ1-5; D is perhaps TRBD1 (6 bases). Per germline, CDR1 MDHEN and CDR2 SYDVKM. Trimming removed 4 bases at V and 5 bases at J, with 15 bases between. This CDR3 has 15 residues. CDR3 residues: CASSSYLRGDQPQHF. CDR3 coding DNA: TGTGCCAGCAGTTCGTATCTCAGGGGCGATCAGCCCCAGCATTTT.

This rearrangement joins TRBV7-2 to TRBJ1-4; TRBD1 might be the D (5 bases). V was trimmed by 3 bases and J by 1 base, leaving 6 bases between them. The CDR3 has 14 amino acids. Per germline, CDR1 SGHTA and CDR2 FQGNSA. The CDR3 DNA reads as TGTGCCAGCAGCTTTAGGGGAACTAATGAAAAACTGTTTTTT. As protein: CASSFRGTNEKLFF.

V is TRBV29-1 and J is TRBJ2-5; 8 bases match TRBD1. The CDR3 is made up of 13 amino acids. Unmatched junction bases numbered 7, after V lost 6 bases and J lost 4 bases. Germline-derived CDR1 and CDR2 are SQVTM and ANQGSEA. The CDR3 nucleotides are TGCAGCGTCGAGACAGGGGCAGTAGAGACCCAGTACTTC. Protein: CSVETGAVETQYF.